Listed below are T cell receptor beta chains from one sample, sequenced in a study of T cell responses to AZD1222 COVID-19 vaccine. TCRdb's table, derived via immunoSEQ multiplex PCR, lists solely in-frame clones and lacks some. The sample carries under 200,000 clones, about 92% recorded once. This specimen was peripheral blood, taken 28 days after the second dose of the MenACWY control vaccine. The receptors were sampled from an adult who received the MenACWY meningococcal vaccine as a control. Each CDR3 is given with its conserved first and last residue. A D gene is named only where the DNA matches it firmly. Expanded clones are given a class, and other clones once, few, many or no size at all.

D gene: NA; CDR3 length: 16; J gene: TRBJ1-3; V gene: TRBV4-2; clone size: NA; CDR3 protein: CASSQEPGSSGNTIYF; CDR3 DNA: TGTGCCAGCAGCCAAGAGCCGGGTTCCTCTGGAAACACCATATATTTT
D gene: NA; CDR3 length: 14; J gene: TRBJ2-1; V gene: TRBV2; clone size: NA; CDR3 protein: CASSSEGIWNEQFF; CDR3 DNA: TGTGCCAGCAGTAGTGAAGGGATCTGGAATGAGCAGTTCTTC
D gene: NA; CDR3 length: 15; J gene: TRBJ1-1; V gene: TRBV27; clone size: once; CDR3 protein: CASSFSASGNTEAFF; CDR3 DNA: TGTGCCAGCAGTTTTTCTGCCTCGGGGAACACTGAAGCTTTCTTT
D gene: TRBD2; CDR3 length: 16; J gene: TRBJ2-1; V gene: TRBV24-1; clone size: once; CDR3 protein: CATSDRRAGAANEQFF; CDR3 DNA: TGTGCCACCAGTGACCGCCGGGCGGGAGCTGCCAATGAGCAGTTCTTC
D gene: NA; CDR3 length: 11; J gene: TRBJ2-7; V gene: TRBV6-2/TRBV6-3; clone size: NA; CDR3 protein: CASSWDYEQYF; CDR3 DNA: TGTGCCAGCAGTTGGGACTACGAGCAGTACTTC
D gene: NA; CDR3 length: 14; J gene: TRBJ2-1; V gene: TRBV29-1; clone size: NA; CDR3 protein: CSVVFRERLVEQFF; CDR3 DNA: TGCAGCGTAGTTTTCCGGGAGCGCCTAGTGGAGCAGTTCTTC
D gene: TRBD1; CDR3 length: 15; J gene: TRBJ2-7; V gene: TRBV19; clone size: NA; CDR3 protein: CASSSPGGVLYEQYF; CDR3 DNA: TGTGCCAGTAGTTCGCCAGGGGGCGTCCTCTACGAGCAGTACTTC
D gene: NA; CDR3 length: 13; J gene: TRBJ2-7; V gene: TRBV5-1; clone size: NA; CDR3 protein: CASSFSGAGEQYF; CDR3 DNA: TGCGCCAGCAGCTTTTCCGGGGCCGGAGAGCAGTACTTC
D gene: TRBD1; CDR3 length: 13; J gene: TRBJ1-1; V gene: TRBV24-1; clone size: once; CDR3 protein: CATSDRTGGEAFF; CDR3 DNA: TGTGCCACCAGTGATCGGACAGGCGGGGAAGCTTTCTTT
D gene: NA; CDR3 length: 15; J gene: TRBJ1-1; V gene: TRBV4-2; clone size: NA; CDR3 protein: CASSQDQGTNTEAFF; CDR3 DNA: TGTGCCAGCAGCCAAGATCAAGGGACGAACACTGAAGCTTTCTTT
D gene: NA; CDR3 length: 12; J gene: TRBJ2-7; V gene: TRBV10-2; clone size: NA; CDR3 protein: CASSERTYEQYF; CDR3 DNA: TGCGCCAGCAGTGAAAGGACCTACGAGCAGTACTTC
D gene: TRBD1; CDR3 length: 15; J gene: TRBJ2-7; V gene: TRBV19; clone size: NA; CDR3 protein: CASSRPDRETNEQYF; CDR3 DNA: TGTGCCAGTAGTCGTCCGGACAGGGAGACGAACGAGCAGTACTTC
D gene: TRBD2; CDR3 length: 19; J gene: TRBJ2-7; V gene: TRBV11-3; clone size: NA; CDR3 protein: CASSLGYGAGGPRTYEQYF; CDR3 DNA: TGTGCCAGCAGCCTCGGTTATGGAGCGGGAGGGCCCCGCACCTACGAGCAGTACTTC
D gene: NA; CDR3 length: 13; J gene: TRBJ1-2; V gene: TRBV19; clone size: NA; CDR3 protein: CASSMDGDRGYTF; CDR3 DNA: TGTGCCAGTAGTATGGACGGCGATCGAGGCTACACCTTC
D gene: NA; CDR3 length: 15; J gene: TRBJ1-1; V gene: TRBV11-2; clone size: NA; CDR3 protein: CASSLEAVAVTEAFF; CDR3 DNA: TGTGCCAGCAGCTTAGAGGCCGTGGCAGTCACTGAAGCTTTCTTT
D gene: NA; CDR3 length: 17; J gene: TRBJ2-1; V gene: TRBV25-1; clone size: NA; CDR3 protein: CASSEYLKGKSYNEQFF; CDR3 DNA: TGTGCCAGCAGTGAATATCTGAAGGGGAAATCCTACAATGAGCAGTTCTTC
D gene: NA; CDR3 length: 12; J gene: TRBJ2-1; V gene: TRBV19; clone size: NA; CDR3 protein: CASSTPGPEQFF; CDR3 DNA: TGTGCCAGTAGTACACCGGGCCCCGAGCAGTTCTTC
D gene: NA; CDR3 length: 13; J gene: TRBJ1-4; V gene: TRBV7-9; clone size: NA; CDR3 protein: CASSFAEGEKLFF; CDR3 DNA: TGTGCCAGCAGCTTCGCAGAAGGGGAAAAACTGTTTTTT
D gene: TRBD2; CDR3 length: 12; J gene: TRBJ2-1; V gene: TRBV11-3; clone size: NA; CDR3 protein: CASTLSSGEQFF; CDR3 DNA: TGTGCCAGCACCTTATCTAGCGGGGAGCAGTTCTTC
D gene: NA; CDR3 length: 17; J gene: TRBJ2-1; V gene: TRBV7-8; clone size: NA; CDR3 protein: CASSPLSRGSAYNEQFF; CDR3 DNA: TGTGCCAGCAGCCCTCTGAGTCGTGGCAGTGCTTACAATGAGCAGTTCTTC
D gene: NA; CDR3 length: 12; J gene: TRBJ1-2; V gene: TRBV28; clone size: NA; CDR3 protein: CASSPGTYGYTF; CDR3 DNA: TGTGCCAGCAGCCCCGGGACGTATGGCTACACCTTC
D gene: NA; CDR3 length: 13; J gene: TRBJ2-7; V gene: TRBV7-2; clone size: NA; CDR3 protein: CASSLGGYYEQYF; CDR3 DNA: TGTGCCAGCAGCTTAGGTGGCTATTACGAGCAGTACTTC
D gene: NA; CDR3 length: 11; J gene: TRBJ2-5; V gene: TRBV20-1; clone size: NA; CDR3 protein: CSARSGETQYF; CDR3 DNA: TGCAGTGCTAGATCTGGGGAGACCCAGTACTTC
D gene: TRBD2; CDR3 length: 13; J gene: TRBJ2-7; V gene: TRBV19; clone size: NA; CDR3 protein: CASRTSERGEQYF; CDR3 DNA: TGTGCCAGCCGGACTAGCGAGAGGGGGGAGCAGTACTTC
D gene: TRBD2; CDR3 length: 16; J gene: TRBJ2-1; V gene: TRBV5-1; clone size: NA; CDR3 protein: CASSFETSGSIDEQFF; CDR3 DNA: TGCGCCAGCAGCTTCGAGACTAGCGGGAGTATCGATGAGCAGTTCTTC
D gene: NA; CDR3 length: 13; J gene: TRBJ1-5; V gene: TRBV19; clone size: NA; CDR3 protein: CASTPRGDQPQHF; CDR3 DNA: TGTGCCAGTACCCCCAGGGGAGATCAGCCCCAGCATTTT
D gene: TRBD1; CDR3 length: 14; J gene: TRBJ1-1; V gene: TRBV10-3; clone size: NA; CDR3 protein: CAIRTGTANTEAFF; CDR3 DNA: TGTGCCATCAGGACCGGGACAGCGAACACTGAAGCTTTCTTT
D gene: NA; CDR3 length: 14; J gene: TRBJ1-3; V gene: TRBV19; clone size: NA; CDR3 protein: CASRVQGAGNTIYF; CDR3 DNA: TGTGCCAGTAGGGTACAGGGAGCTGGAAACACCATATATTTT
D gene: NA; CDR3 length: 13; J gene: TRBJ1-1; V gene: TRBV4-2; clone size: NA; CDR3 protein: CASSRQLNTEAFF; CDR3 DNA: TGTGCCAGCAGCCGTCAGCTGAACACTGAAGCTTTCTTT
D gene: NA; CDR3 length: 11; J gene: TRBJ2-3; V gene: TRBV12-3/TRBV12-4; clone size: NA; CDR3 protein: CASSLAGTQYF; CDR3 DNA: TGTGCCAGCAGTTTAGCGGGTACGCAGTATTTT
D gene: TRBD1; CDR3 length: 15; J gene: TRBJ1-4; V gene: TRBV15; clone size: NA; CDR3 protein: CATSPRGTGMEKLFF; CDR3 DNA: TGTGCCACCAGCCCGCGGGGGACAGGGATGGAAAAACTGTTTTTT
D gene: NA; CDR3 length: 15; J gene: TRBJ1-6; V gene: TRBV10-2; clone size: NA; CDR3 protein: CASSDQGQLGSPLHF; CDR3 DNA: TGCGCCAGCAGTGACCAAGGACAGCTAGGTTCACCCCTCCACTTT
D gene: TRBD2; CDR3 length: 15; J gene: TRBJ2-1; V gene: TRBV28; clone size: NA; CDR3 protein: CASSFLAVSYNEQFF; CDR3 DNA: TGTGCCAGCAGTTTTCTAGCGGTCTCCTACAATGAGCAGTTCTTC
D gene: TRBD1; CDR3 length: 15; J gene: TRBJ1-5; V gene: TRBV18; clone size: NA; CDR3 protein: CASSSGQGGNQPQHF; CDR3 DNA: TGTGCCAGCTCCTCGGGTCAGGGGGGCAATCAGCCCCAGCATTTT
D gene: TRBD2; CDR3 length: 18; J gene: TRBJ2-2; V gene: TRBV5-1; clone size: NA; CDR3 protein: CASSMQTSEFPGTGELFF; CDR3 DNA: TGCGCCAGCAGCATGCAGACTAGCGAATTTCCGGGCACCGGGGAGCTGTTTTTT
D gene: NA; CDR3 length: 12; J gene: TRBJ1-1; V gene: TRBV12-3/TRBV12-4; clone size: NA; CDR3 protein: CASSPLNTEAFF; CDR3 DNA: TGTGCCAGCAGTCCTCTGAACACTGAAGCTTTCTTT
D gene: NA; CDR3 length: 17; J gene: TRBJ1-3; V gene: TRBV4-2; clone size: NA; CDR3 protein: CASSQEQGFSSGNTIYF; CDR3 DNA: TGTGCCAGCAGCCAAGAGCAGGGGTTCAGCTCTGGAAACACCATATATTTT
D gene: NA; CDR3 length: 17; J gene: TRBJ1-4; V gene: TRBV7-9; clone size: NA; CDR3 protein: CASSVGRPTSTNEKLFF; CDR3 DNA: TGTGCCAGCAGCGTTGGCCGTCCCACCTCAACTAATGAAAAACTGTTTTTT
D gene: NA; CDR3 length: 11; J gene: TRBJ2-1; V gene: TRBV2; clone size: NA; CDR3 protein: CASSEIVEQFF; CDR3 DNA: TGTGCCAGCAGTGAAATAGTGGAGCAGTTCTTC
D gene: NA; CDR3 length: 13; J gene: TRBJ1-6; V gene: TRBV30; clone size: NA; CDR3 protein: CAWDPRWGSPLHF; CDR3 DNA: TGTGCCTGGGACCCTCGTTGGGGTTCACCCCTCCACTTT
D gene: NA; CDR3 length: 14; J gene: TRBJ2-3; V gene: TRBV29-1; clone size: NA; CDR3 protein: CSVEPEDSTDTQYF; CDR3 DNA: TGCAGCGTTGAGCCGGAGGATAGCACAGATACGCAGTATTTT
D gene: NA; CDR3 length: 14; J gene: TRBJ1-6; V gene: TRBV15; clone size: NA; CDR3 protein: CATSRGGVLTPLHF; CDR3 DNA: TGTGCCACCAGCAGGGGAGGGGTTCTGACACCCCTCCACTTT
D gene: NA; CDR3 length: 15; J gene: TRBJ1-5; V gene: TRBV3-1/TRBV3-2; clone size: NA; CDR3 protein: CASSQGWVGNQPQHF; CDR3 DNA: TGTGCCAGCAGCCAAGGCTGGGTCGGCAATCAGCCCCAGCATTTT
D gene: NA; CDR3 length: 15; J gene: TRBJ2-3; V gene: TRBV5-1; clone size: NA; CDR3 protein: CASSLTTAPTDTQYF; CDR3 DNA: TGCGCCAGCAGCCTCACGACAGCCCCCACAGATACGCAGTATTTT